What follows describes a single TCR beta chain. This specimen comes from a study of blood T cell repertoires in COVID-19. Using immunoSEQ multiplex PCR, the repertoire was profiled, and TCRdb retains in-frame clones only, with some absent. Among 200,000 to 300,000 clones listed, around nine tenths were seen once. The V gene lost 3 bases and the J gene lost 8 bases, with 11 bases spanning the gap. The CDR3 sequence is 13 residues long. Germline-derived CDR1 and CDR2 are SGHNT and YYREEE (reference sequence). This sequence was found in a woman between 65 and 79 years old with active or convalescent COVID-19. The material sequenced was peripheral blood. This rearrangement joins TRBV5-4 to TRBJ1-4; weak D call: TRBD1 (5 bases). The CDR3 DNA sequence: TGTGCCAGCAGCTCCCAGGGTAGCGAAAAACTGTTTTTT. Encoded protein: CASSSQGSEKLFF.